This record looks at one T cell receptor beta chain sequence and its context. Its specificity is not known. This specimen belongs to a study of T cell responses to AZD1222 COVID-19 vaccine. Germline V gives CDR1 SGHVS, CDR2 FQNEAQ. This CDR3 comprises 15 residues. V lost 5 bases to trimming and J lost 1 base, with 14 bases between them. Here immunoSEQ multiplex PCR was the method, and the copy in TCRdb shows in-frame clones only, minus some. The data hold roughly 150,000 clones, with 70% to 90% observed a single time. General study findings and limits: Donors were largely white British and mainly female; clonal diversity was possibly underestimated. Vaccination with two AZD1222 doses was followed by a rise in Spike-specific TCR breadth and depth.

The material was peripheral blood, obtained 28 days after the second AZD1222 dose. The source is an adult who received the AZD1222 COVID-19 vaccine. This chain uses TRBV7-8 with TRBJ1-1; D is uncertain. Written as DNA, the CDR3 is TGTGCCAGCAGCCCGCAAAGAGGAGAGAACACTGAAGCTTTCTTT. As protein: CASSPQRGENTEAFF.